This T cell receptor beta chain stems from a study of spatial heterogeneity in lung cancer. Time point here: sample taken at primary tumor resection. Unsorted whole RNA from tumor, nontumor lung or frozen PBMC underwent sequencing. Unique molecular identifiers tagged every individual TCR cDNA molecule. In TCRdb, the 5' RACE reads were re-called with MiXCR into one record per CDR3 protein. The sample holds approximately 9,300 distinct CDR3 sequences, 6.1% seen once. This clonotype was detected only a few times. V was pared by 4 bases and J by 1 base, with 10 bases between. CDR3 size: 14 residues. CDR1 is SGHTA and CDR2 is FQGNSA in the germline V gene.

The chain is built from TRBV7-2 and TRBJ1-1; D gene ambiguous. Sequenced material: normal lung tissue next to the tumor, taken at surgery. The sequence was collected from a male donor with early-stage non-small cell lung cancer. CDR3 sequence reads: CASSSQPENTEAFF. The CDR3 DNA is TGTGCCAGCAGCTCCCAGCCAGAGAACACTGAAGCTTTCTTT.